This is a list of T cell receptor beta chains from one sample in a study of beta chain features in type 1 diabetes. Clones were sequenced by immunoSEQ multiplex PCR, and TCRdb holds only the in-frame ones, with some missing. The sample lists about 300,000 clones, approximately 8.1% seen once, with 0.9% to 1.2% in the top ten. The sample was central memory CD4+ T cells from blood. These receptors were obtained from a young woman in good health. Both conserved end residues are part of each CDR3. The order of the fields is CDR3 length, D gene, J gene, clone size, V gene, CDR3 DNA, CDR3 protein. A D gene is named only where the DNA matches it firmly. Not every row has a clone size; where given, it reads once, few, many or a size class.

cdr3_length: 17; d_call: TRBD2; j_call: TRBJ2-6; clone_size: NA; v_call: TRBV5-4; cdr3_nt: TGTGCCAGCAGCCAGGGGACTAGCTCCCATGGGGCCAACGTCCTGACTTTC; cdr3_aa: CASSQGTSSHGANVLTF
cdr3_length: 12; d_call: NA; j_call: TRBJ2-5; clone_size: NA; v_call: TRBV29-1; cdr3_nt: TGCAGCGTTGAACCAGGGGGGGAGACCCAGTACTTC; cdr3_aa: CSVEPGGETQYF
cdr3_length: 13; d_call: TRBD1; j_call: TRBJ2-7; clone_size: NA; v_call: TRBV19; cdr3_nt: TGTGCCAGTAGGGGACAGGGATCCTACGAGCAGTACTTC; cdr3_aa: CASRGQGSYEQYF
cdr3_length: 15; d_call: NA; j_call: TRBJ2-2; clone_size: NA; v_call: TRBV7-2; cdr3_nt: TGTGCCAGCAGATCCGGGACGGCGGGGACCGGGGAGCTGTTTTTT; cdr3_aa: CASRSGTAGTGELFF
cdr3_length: 14; d_call: TRBD1; j_call: TRBJ1-2; clone_size: NA; v_call: TRBV5-4; cdr3_nt: TGTGCCCCTATGGACAGGACGAGGCTTTATGGCTACACCTTC; cdr3_aa: CAPMDRTRLYGYTF
cdr3_length: 13; d_call: NA; j_call: TRBJ1-2; clone_size: NA; v_call: TRBV4-1; cdr3_nt: TGCGCCAGCAGCCGAGGGGCGTTCTATGGCTACACCTTC; cdr3_aa: CASSRGAFYGYTF
cdr3_length: 15; d_call: NA; j_call: TRBJ1-2; clone_size: few; v_call: TRBV7-8; cdr3_nt: TGTGCCAGCAGCTCACGTCTTGGGGTTAACTATGGCTACACCTTC; cdr3_aa: CASSSRLGVNYGYTF
cdr3_length: 14; d_call: NA; j_call: TRBJ1-4; clone_size: few; v_call: TRBV5-6; cdr3_nt: TGTGCCAGCAGCTTGGGATTGTGGGGTGAAAAACTGTTTTTT; cdr3_aa: CASSLGLWGEKLFF
cdr3_length: 15; d_call: TRBD1; j_call: TRBJ1-5; clone_size: few; v_call: TRBV28; cdr3_nt: TGTGCCAGCAGTCCAAACAGGGGTTGGAATCAGCCCCAGCATTTT; cdr3_aa: CASSPNRGWNQPQHF
cdr3_length: 15; d_call: NA; j_call: TRBJ2-2; clone_size: few; v_call: TRBV9; cdr3_nt: TGTGCCAGCAGCGAGAACGTATTGGGAACCGGGGAGCTGTTTTTT; cdr3_aa: CASSENVLGTGELFF
cdr3_length: 18; d_call: NA; j_call: TRBJ1-1; clone_size: NA; v_call: TRBV30; cdr3_nt: TGTGCCTGGAGTGTCCCACGAACCCAGGCAGGGTGGAACACTGAAGCTTTCTTT; cdr3_aa: CAWSVPRTQAGWNTEAFF
cdr3_length: 15; d_call: NA; j_call: TRBJ2-7; clone_size: few; v_call: TRBV6-5; cdr3_nt: TGTGCCAGCAGCTCAAAATCCACCGGGTTCTACGAGCAGTACTTC; cdr3_aa: CASSSKSTGFYEQYF
cdr3_length: 16; d_call: TRBD1; j_call: TRBJ2-2; clone_size: many; v_call: TRBV5-4; cdr3_nt: TGTGCCAGCAGCATAAAGACAGGGGGGAACACCGGGGAGCTGTTTTTT; cdr3_aa: CASSIKTGGNTGELFF
cdr3_length: 15; d_call: TRBD2; j_call: TRBJ2-1; clone_size: NA; v_call: TRBV5-5; cdr3_nt: TGTGCCAGCAGCTTCGGGGGAGGGAACTACAATGAGCAGTTCTTC; cdr3_aa: CASSFGGGNYNEQFF
cdr3_length: 15; d_call: NA; j_call: TRBJ2-2; clone_size: NA; v_call: TRBV5-1; cdr3_nt: TGCGCCAGCAGCTTGAGGGTGATTGGAGGTGGGGAGCTGTTTTTT; cdr3_aa: CASSLRVIGGGELFF
cdr3_length: 16; d_call: NA; j_call: TRBJ1-6; clone_size: few; v_call: TRBV4-3; cdr3_nt: TGCGCCAGCAGCCAAGCGTGGGCAGAAGGGGGTTCACCCCTCCACTTT; cdr3_aa: CASSQAWAEGGSPLHF
cdr3_length: 14; d_call: NA; j_call: TRBJ1-6; clone_size: few; v_call: TRBV29-1; cdr3_nt: TGCAGCGTTGGTGGGCAGGACGCTGATTCACCCCTCCACTTT; cdr3_aa: CSVGGQDADSPLHF
cdr3_length: 16; d_call: NA; j_call: TRBJ2-3; clone_size: few; v_call: TRBV28; cdr3_nt: TGTGCCAGCAGTTTAATCCAGGGATTATCCACAGATACGCAGTATTTT; cdr3_aa: CASSLIQGLSTDTQYF
cdr3_length: 19; d_call: TRBD1; j_call: TRBJ1-3; clone_size: few; v_call: TRBV4-2; cdr3_nt: TGTGCCAGCAGCCAAACCTCCGGGACAGGGGAATCTCCCCGGAACACCATATATTTT; cdr3_aa: CASSQTSGTGESPRNTIYF
cdr3_length: 17; d_call: NA; j_call: TRBJ2-3; clone_size: many; v_call: TRBV18; cdr3_nt: TGTGCCAGCTCACTTACCGACCACGGGAAAGGTACAGATACGCAGTATTTT; cdr3_aa: CASSLTDHGKGTDTQYF
cdr3_length: 15; d_call: TRBD1; j_call: TRBJ2-7; clone_size: few; v_call: TRBV7-8; cdr3_nt: TGTGCCAGCAGCCCTAGGGACAGGAGTTCCTACGAGCAGTACTTC; cdr3_aa: CASSPRDRSSYEQYF
cdr3_length: 15; d_call: NA; j_call: TRBJ1-6; clone_size: few; v_call: TRBV6-5; cdr3_nt: TGTGCCAGCAGTTACTCGACGGAGGCGACGGCACCCCTCCACTTT; cdr3_aa: CASSYSTEATAPLHF
cdr3_length: 14; d_call: NA; j_call: TRBJ1-5; clone_size: few; v_call: TRBV19; cdr3_nt: TGTGCCAGTAGTAGGCAGGGTATGGATCAGCCCCAGCATTTT; cdr3_aa: CASSRQGMDQPQHF
cdr3_length: 16; d_call: NA; j_call: TRBJ2-3; clone_size: many; v_call: TRBV7-2; cdr3_nt: TGTGCCAGCAGCTTAGTCGACAGGTTAAGCACAGATACGCAGTATTTT; cdr3_aa: CASSLVDRLSTDTQYF
cdr3_length: 14; d_call: NA; j_call: TRBJ2-5; clone_size: NA; v_call: TRBV27; cdr3_nt: TGTGCCAGCAGTACAGGACTCCTACAAGAGACCCAGTACTTC; cdr3_aa: CASSTGLLQETQYF
cdr3_length: 14; d_call: NA; j_call: TRBJ1-5; clone_size: NA; v_call: TRBV30; cdr3_nt: TGTGCCTGGAGTTTGTGGAATCAGGTTCAGCCCCAGCATTTT; cdr3_aa: CAWSLWNQVQPQHF
cdr3_length: 13; d_call: NA; j_call: TRBJ2-3; clone_size: NA; v_call: TRBV7-2; cdr3_nt: TGTGCCAGCAGCTTGGGCGCCTCAGATACGCAGTATTTT; cdr3_aa: CASSLGASDTQYF
cdr3_length: 15; d_call: NA; j_call: TRBJ1-6; clone_size: NA; v_call: TRBV2; cdr3_nt: TGTGCCAGCAGTGAACTCGGCGGTTTGGGGTCACCCCTCCACTTT; cdr3_aa: CASSELGGLGSPLHF
cdr3_length: 13; d_call: NA; j_call: TRBJ2-3; clone_size: few; v_call: TRBV7-2; cdr3_nt: TGTGCCAGCAGCTTCCCGAGCACAGATACGCAGTATTTT; cdr3_aa: CASSFPSTDTQYF
cdr3_length: 14; d_call: TRBD1; j_call: TRBJ1-1; clone_size: few; v_call: TRBV6-6; cdr3_nt: TGTGCCAGCAGTTACCAAGGGGGCTACACTGAAGCTTTCTTT; cdr3_aa: CASSYQGGYTEAFF
cdr3_length: 15; d_call: TRBD1; j_call: TRBJ1-2; clone_size: NA; v_call: TRBV7-9; cdr3_nt: TGTGCCAGCAGCCCAGGGCTCAGGGGGTCGGATGGCTACACCTTC; cdr3_aa: CASSPGLRGSDGYTF
cdr3_length: 14; d_call: NA; j_call: TRBJ1-1; clone_size: NA; v_call: TRBV7-2; cdr3_nt: TGTGCCAGCAGCGGCCTCCAAGGGCGGACTGAAGCTTTCTTT; cdr3_aa: CASSGLQGRTEAFF
cdr3_length: 15; d_call: NA; j_call: TRBJ2-5; clone_size: NA; v_call: TRBV21-1; cdr3_nt: TGTGCCAGCAGCAAAGACGGCGGGTCCCAAGAGACCCAGTACTTC; cdr3_aa: CASSKDGGSQETQYF
cdr3_length: 14; d_call: NA; j_call: TRBJ2-7; clone_size: many; v_call: TRBV6-6; cdr3_nt: TGTGCCAGCAGTTACTCTCAGGGGACCTACGAGCAGTACTTC; cdr3_aa: CASSYSQGTYEQYF
cdr3_length: 16; d_call: TRBD1; j_call: TRBJ2-2; clone_size: few; v_call: TRBV7-2; cdr3_nt: TGTGCCAGCAGCTTAGCTAAGACAGGGGTCACCGGGGAGCTGTTTTTT; cdr3_aa: CASSLAKTGVTGELFF
cdr3_length: 14; d_call: NA; j_call: TRBJ1-2; clone_size: NA; v_call: TRBV7-9; cdr3_nt: TGTGCCAGCAGCTTAGAGAATTGGGTCTATGGCTACACCTTC; cdr3_aa: CASSLENWVYGYTF